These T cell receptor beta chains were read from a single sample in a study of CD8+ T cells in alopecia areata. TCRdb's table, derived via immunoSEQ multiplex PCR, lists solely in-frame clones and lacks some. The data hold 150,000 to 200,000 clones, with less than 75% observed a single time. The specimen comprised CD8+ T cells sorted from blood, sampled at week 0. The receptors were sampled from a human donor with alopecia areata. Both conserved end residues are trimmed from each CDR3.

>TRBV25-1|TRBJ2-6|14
ASSEGAPSGANVLT
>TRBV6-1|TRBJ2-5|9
ASRGKGIQY
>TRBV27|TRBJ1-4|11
ASGEQGTGKLF
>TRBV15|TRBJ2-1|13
ATSRDQFSGNEQF
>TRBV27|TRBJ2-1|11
ASGDRVWNEQF
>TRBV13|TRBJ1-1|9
ASKYRNEAF
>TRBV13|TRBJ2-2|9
ASSNTGELF
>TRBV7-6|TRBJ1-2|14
ASSPGSTGGGDGYT
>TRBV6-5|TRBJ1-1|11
ASSIAGNTEAF
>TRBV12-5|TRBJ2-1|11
ASGLAPYNEQF
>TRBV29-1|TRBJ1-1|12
SVEKTQGFTEAF
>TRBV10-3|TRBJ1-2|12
AISESTLNYGYT
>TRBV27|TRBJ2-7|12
ASSLWAGSYEQY
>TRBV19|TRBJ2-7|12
ASSRTGETYEQY